Listed here are 21 T cell receptor beta chains from one sample, sequenced in a study of T cells and copy number aberrations in small-cell lung cancer. Sequenced by immunoSEQ multiplex PCR; TCRdb stores in-frame clones only, minus some. The sample carries 7,000 or so clones, roughly four fifths recorded once. The specimen sequenced was normal tissue next to the tumor. The receptor source for this set is a woman aged 45 to 65 with small cell lung cancer.

The rearrangement links TRBV19 to TRBJ1-1, with a possible D match to TRBD1 (5 bases). This CDR3 region has 13 residues. Germline loops: CDR1 LNHDA, CDR2 SQIVND (reference sequence). V lost 0 bases and J 11 bases, leaving 13 bases between the germline ends. The CDR3 spells CASSIDTSTEAFF. The CDR3 DNA is TGTGCCAGTAGTATAGATACGTCGACAGAGGCTTTCTTT. The full variable domain, in which reference TRBV19 and TRBJ1-1 provide the parts outside the CDR3, is DGGITQSPKYLFRKEGQNVTLSCEQNLNHDAMYWYRQDPGQGLRLIYYSQIVNDFQKGDIAEGYSVSREKKESFPLTVTSAQKNPTAFYLCASSIDTSTEAFFGQGTRLTVV.

J is TRBJ1-1 and V is TRBV28; 8 bases are a match to TRBD1. This CDR3 contains 17 residues. Per germline, CDR1 MDHEN and CDR2 SYDVKM. V trimming: 6 bases; J trimming: 2 bases; junction bases outside the gene matches: 14. CDR3 in DNA: TGTGCCAGCAGGCTACTGACAGGGGTCCTTCCTAACACTGAAGCTTTCTTT. Encoded protein: CASRLLTGVLPNTEAFF.

This chain connects TRBV27 to TRBJ2-3; 9 bases are shared with TRBD1. Germline values: CDR1 MNHEY, CDR2 SMNVEV (reference sequence). The trim removed 6 bases at V and 4 bases at J, leaving 5 bases unmatched. The CDR3 sequence is 14 residues long. CDR3: CASSDRGSPDTQYF. Written as DNA, the CDR3 is TGTGCCAGCAGCGACAGGGGGTCACCAGATACGCAGTATTTT.

The V and J genes are TRBV27 and TRBJ2-7; 7 bases line up with TRBD2. In germline, CDR1 is MNHEY, CDR2 SMNVEV (reference sequence). There are 14 residues in the CDR3. Trimming cost V 2 bases and J 5 bases; bases outside gene matches: 6. DNA of the CDR3: TGTGCCAGCAGTTTAATGGCGGGAGCGAACGAGCAGTACTTC. It codes for CASSLMAGANEQYF.

V gene TRBV6-4 combines with J gene TRBJ2-2; D call uncertain. The germline V and J ends were trimmed by 0 bases and 3 bases, with 2 bases remaining between them. CDR1 MRHNA and CDR2 SNTAGT come from the germline V gene. The CDR3 is 13 residues long. CDR3: CASSDSDTGELFF. The DNA of the CDR3 is TGTGCCAGCAGTGACTCGGACACCGGGGAGCTGTTTTTT.

The gene calls are TRBV7-9 and TRBJ1-5; D is unresolved. Germline-derived CDR1 and CDR2 are SEHNR and FQNEAQ (reference sequence). There are 13 residues in the CDR3. The V and J ends lost 3 bases and 1 base respectively, with 4 bases between them. CDR3 loop: CASSLVSNQPQHF. In nucleotides, the CDR3 is TGTGCCAGCAGCTTGGTCAGCAATCAGCCCCAGCATTTT.

This clone was observed a few times. DNA of the CDR3: TGTGCCAGCAGCGGCAGGGTCAGGGGGCATAGCACAGATACGCAGTATTTT. It is translated as CASSGRVRGHSTDTQYF. The V and J genes are TRBV7-9 and TRBJ2-3, with TRBD1 matching over 8 bases. Germline CDR1 SEHNR, CDR2 FQNEAQ (reference sequence). The CDR3 extends over 17 amino acids. The ends lost 5 bases at V and 0 bases at J; junction bases unmatched: 10.

The chain links TRBV5-1 to TRBJ2-7; weak D call: TRBD1 (5 bases). Trimming pared 0 bases from V and 5 bases from J, leaving 9 bases between. The CDR3 spans 13 residues. Germline V gene lookup returns CDR1 SGHRS and CDR2 YFSETQ. CDR3 sequence reads: CASSLGRVNEQYF. As DNA, the CDR3 is TGCGCCAGCAGCTTGGGCAGGGTCAACGAGCAGTACTTC.

CDR3 residues: CASSERGQGAYEQYF. DNA for the CDR3: TGTGCCAGCAGTGAGAGGGGACAGGGGGCGTACGAGCAGTACTTC. The chain recombines TRBV25-1 with TRBJ2-7, with TRBD1 matching 12 bases. V shed 3 bases, J shed 4 bases, and the junction held 4 bases outside the gene matches. Germline loops: CDR1 MGHDK, CDR2 SYGVNS. This CDR3 spans 15 amino acids.

The chain links TRBV4-3 to TRBJ1-1; the D is unclear. Germline values: CDR1 LGHNA, CDR2 YSLEER. Trimming took 0 bases from V and 2 from J, leaving 16 bases between them. The CDR3 is 17 amino acids. CDR3 loop: CASSQDLRFGVNTEAFF. CDR3 nucleotide sequence: TGCGCCAGCAGCCAAGATCTTCGTTTTGGGGTCAACACTGAAGCTTTCTTT.

Regarding this clone: One end of the junction varies from germline; a read error may be responsible. J is TRBJ2-3 and V is TRBV7-2; 9 bases map to TRBD2. This CDR3 has 9 residues. Per the germline V gene, CDR1 is SGHTA and CDR2 is FQGNSA. In DNA form, the CDR3 reads TGTGTGGTCGGGGTAGCGGGGGATTTT. Translated, it gives CVVGVAGDF. The full variable domain, completed using reference TRBV7-2 and TRBJ2-3, is GAGVSQSPSNKVTEKGKDVELRCDPISGHTALYWYRQSLGQGLEFLIYFQGNSAPDKSGLPSDRFSAERTGGSVSTLTIQRTQQEDSAVYLCVVGVAGDFGPGTRLTVL.

The chain has TRBV11-2 and TRBJ2-3, with a tentative D call TRBD2 (6 bases). The CDR3 totals 13 residues. Germline-derived CDR1 and CDR2 are SGHAT and FQNNGV. Trimming shortened V by 6 bases and J by 6 bases, and 13 bases separated the two germline ends. The CDR3 DNA reads TGTGCCAGCAGGCCCGCTAGCGTGGATACGCAGTATTTT. Amino acid sequence: CASRPASVDTQYF.

The chain uses TRBV28 and TRBJ1-1; the match to TRBD1 covers 8 bases. CDR1 is MDHEN and CDR2 is SYDVKM in the germline V gene. V shed 11 bases, J shed 1 base, and the junction held 9 bases outside the gene matches. This CDR3 comprises 14 residues. As DNA, the CDR3 is TGTGCCGAGAGCACCGGGACAGGGAACACTGAAGCTTTCTTT. Its protein product is CAESTGTGNTEAFF.

The rearrangement joins TRBV5-1 to TRBJ1-1; TRBD1 aligns across 7 bases. J was trimmed by 8 bases and V by 3 bases; bases with no gene match: 7. Germline loops: CDR1 SGHRS, CDR2 YFSETQ. This CDR3 comprises 13 residues. In nucleotides, the CDR3 is TGCGCCAGCAGCTCGCGGACAGGATACGAAGCTTTCTTT. Encoded protein: CASSSRTGYEAFF.

The chain is built from TRBV19 and TRBJ1-1, with a weak D call TRBD1 (6 bases). Trimming pared 5 bases from V and 7 bases from J, leaving 17 bases between. CDR3 size: 14 residues. Germline assignment: CDR1 LNHDA and CDR2 SQIVND (reference sequence). CDR3 nucleotide sequence: TGTGCCAGTAGTGCGCACCAGGGGTTCATTGAAGCTTTCTTT. It encodes CASSAHQGFIEAFF. Filled out from reference TRBV19 and TRBJ1-1, the complete variable domain reads DGGITQSPKYLFRKEGQNVTLSCEQNLNHDAMYWYRQDPGQGLRLIYYSQIVNDFQKGDIAEGYSVSREKKESFPLTVTSAQKNPTAFYLCASSAHQGFIEAFFGQGTRLTVV.

The chain's CDR3 is CASSDRPDRAADTQYF. CDR3 DNA: TGCGCCAGCAGCGATCGACCGGACAGGGCCGCAGATACGCAGTATTTT. The gene calls are TRBV5-1 and TRBJ2-3; 8 bases are a match to TRBD1. CDR3 length equals 16 residues. Germline CDR1 reads SGHRS; CDR2 reads YFSETQ. J lost 4 bases, V lost 4 bases, and 11 bases had no gene match.

This clone was detected once. The rearrangement links TRBV9 to TRBJ2-1, with D perhaps TRBD1 (6 bases). Looked up from germline, CDR1 is SGDLS and CDR2 is YYNGEE. The germline V and J ends were trimmed by 4 bases and 8 bases, with 16 bases remaining between them. There are 14 residues in the CDR3. The CDR3, as DNA: TGTGCCAGCAGCACCGGAGTCCCAGGGGATGAGCAGTTCTTC. The encoded protein is CASSTGVPGDEQFF. Full variable domain (outside the CDR3, taken from reference TRBV9 and TRBJ2-1): DSGVTQTPKHLITATGQRVTLRCSPRSGDLSVYWYQQSLDQGLQFLIQYYNGEERAKGNILERFSAQQFPDLHSELNLSSLELGDSALYFCASSTGVPGDEQFFGPGTRLTVL.

The V and J genes are TRBV6-4 and TRBJ2-1; D ambiguous. The V end was cut by 6 bases, the J end by 5 bases, with 14 bases between. CDR1 is MRHNA and CDR2 is SNTAGT in the germline V gene. CDR3 length equals 14 residues. The DNA of the CDR3 is TGTGCCAGCAGCCTCGGAGCATTTGACAATGAGCAGTTCTTC. This codes for CASSLGAFDNEQFF.

The chain has TRBV11-2 and TRBJ2-7; D may match TRBD1 or TRBD2 (5 bases each). The ends were cut back, 5 bases at V and 3 bases at J, with 17 bases in the middle. The CDR3 runs 15 residues. CDR1 and CDR2 (germline): SGHAT, FQNNGV. The CDR3 region has the DNA TGTGCCAGCAGCCCTCAGGACATGAGGGGCTACGAGCAGTACTTC. It translates to CASSPQDMRGYEQYF.

The V call is TRBV5-5, the J call TRBJ1-2; D may be TRBD1 (6 bases). Germline lookup yields CDR1 SGHKS and CDR2 YYEKEE (reference sequence). The length of the CDR3 is 16 residues. The V and J ends lost 4 bases and 2 bases respectively, with 18 bases between them. This CDR3 reads CASSNPVNRVNYGYTF. The DNA for the CDR3 is TGTGCCAGCAGCAATCCTGTAAACAGGGTGAACTATGGCTACACCTTC.

V gene TRBV29-1 combines with J gene TRBJ1-1; no clear D. V lost 6 bases and J 6 bases, leaving 20 bases between the germline ends. Germline assignment: CDR1 SQVTM and CDR2 ANQGSEA. This CDR3 comprises 14 residues. CDR3 in DNA: TGCAGCGTGATAGGGAAGCTTAGGAGAGCTGAAGCTTTCTTT. Protein sequence: CSVIGKLRRAEAFF.